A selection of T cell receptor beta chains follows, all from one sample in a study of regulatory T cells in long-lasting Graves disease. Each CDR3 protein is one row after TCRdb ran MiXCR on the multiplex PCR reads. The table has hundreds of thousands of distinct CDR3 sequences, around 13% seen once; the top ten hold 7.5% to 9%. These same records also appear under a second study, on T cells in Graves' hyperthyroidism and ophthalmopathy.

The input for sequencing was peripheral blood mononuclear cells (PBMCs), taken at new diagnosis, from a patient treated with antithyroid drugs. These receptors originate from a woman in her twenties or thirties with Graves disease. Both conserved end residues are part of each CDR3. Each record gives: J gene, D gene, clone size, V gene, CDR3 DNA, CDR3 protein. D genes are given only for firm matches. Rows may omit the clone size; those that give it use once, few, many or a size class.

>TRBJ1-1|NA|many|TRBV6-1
TGTGCCAGCAGCCATACGGCGAACACTGAAGCTTTCTTT
CASSHTANTEAFF
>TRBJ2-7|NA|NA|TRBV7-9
TGTGCCAGCACCTGGGGTCTGGGGGTCTACGAGCAGTACTTC
CASTWGLGVYEQYF
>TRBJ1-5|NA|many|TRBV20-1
TGCAGTGCTAGAGGGGCCGGGGGCGGTCAGCCCCAGCATTTT
CSARGAGGGQPQHF
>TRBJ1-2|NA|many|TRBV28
TGTGCCAGCAGTTTAATGGAGGATGGCTACACCTTC
CASSLMEDGYTF
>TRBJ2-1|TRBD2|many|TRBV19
TGTGCCAGTTCACCCCTAGCGGGTCAAGGGGTCCACAATGAGCAGTTCTTC
CASSPLAGQGVHNEQFF
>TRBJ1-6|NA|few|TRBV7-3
TGTGCCAGCAGCGGGGCTTGGGGTTCACCCCTCCACTTT
CASSGAWGSPLHF
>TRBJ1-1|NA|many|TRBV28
TGTGCCAGCAGTTTGGATTCAACCTGGACTGAAGCTTTCTTT
CASSLDSTWTEAFF
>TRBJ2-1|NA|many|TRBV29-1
TGCAGCGTTGGAAGGGTAGCAGGCTATGAGCAGTTCTTC
CSVGRVAGYEQFF
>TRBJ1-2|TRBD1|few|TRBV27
TGTGCCAGCAGTTTGAGGACAGGGTTAGATGGCTACACCTTC
CASSLRTGLDGYTF
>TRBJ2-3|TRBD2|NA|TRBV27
TGTGCCAGCAGACCTACCCTAGCGGATAGCACAGATACGCAGTATTTT
CASRPTLADSTDTQYF
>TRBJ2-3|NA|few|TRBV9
TGTGCCAGCAGCGACCCGCGGTGGGCCCCAGATACGCAGTATTTT
CASSDPRWAPDTQYF
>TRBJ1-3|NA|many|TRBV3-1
TGTGCCAGCAGCCCCCGGCACAGTTCCTCTGGAAACACCATATATTTT
CASSPRHSSSGNTIYF
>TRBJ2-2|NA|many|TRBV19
TGTGCCAGTTGTGAGGGATCGAACACCGGGGAGCTGTTTTTT
CASCEGSNTGELFF
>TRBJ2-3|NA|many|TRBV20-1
TGCAGTGCTAGGCAGACGGGGGATACGCAGTATTTT
CSARQTGDTQYF
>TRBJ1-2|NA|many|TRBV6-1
TGTGCCAGCACCGACTTTCGGGGGGCGAGGGACTATGGCTACACCTTC
CASTDFRGARDYGYTF